The 2 T cell receptor beta chains below come from one sample, sequenced in a study of memory CD8 T cells in hepatitis C reinfection. Regarding time point: pre-reinfection, 55 to 20 weeks before reinfection detection. Sorted cells were sequenced directly ex vivo without any in vitro expansion. Sequenced by immunoSEQ multiplex PCR; TCRdb stores in-frame clones only, minus some. The sample has 50,000 or so clones; roughly 91% are singletons. Source material: naive CD8+ T cells sorted from blood. These TCRs come from a young man with hepatitis C virus infection.

V and J are TRBV4-3 and TRBJ2-5, with 8 bases identical to TRBD1. The CDR3 covers 15 residues. Germline CDR1 reads LGHNA; CDR2 reads YSLEER. V lost 0 bases to trimming and J lost 4 bases; unmatched junction nucleotides: 4. CDR3 in amino acids: CASSQDRGLGETQYF. The CDR3, as DNA: TGCGCCAGCAGCCAAGACAGGGGGCTGGGAGAGACCCAGTACTTC.

The chain carries TRBV29-1 and TRBJ2-2; D may be TRBD1 (5 bases). This CDR3 is built from 13 residues. Germline CDR1 and CDR2: SQVTM and ANQGSEA. V lost 3 bases and J 1 base, leaving 6 bases between the germline ends. CDR3 amino acids: CSVDRENTGELFF. CDR3 coding DNA: TGCAGCGTTGACAGGGAGAACACCGGGGAGCTGTTTTTT.